This TCR beta chain came from a study of Ad26.COV2.S vaccination and SARS-CoV-2 variants (dated by TCRdb to 2020 to 2022). About the full investigation: Vaccine-arm donors came from COV1001, a multicentre, randomized, double-blind, placebo-controlled phase I-IIa trial of Ad26.COV2.S in healthy adults. Ad26.COV2.S was administered intramuscularly at 5 x 10^10 or 1 x 10^11 viral particles, either as a single shot or as two shots given 56 days apart. TCRbeta repertoire sequencing was used to assess the specificity and breadth of SARS-CoV-2-reactive T cell receptors after Ad26.COV2.S vaccination. The TCR-sequenced set comprised approximately 32 samples: about 19 Ad26.COV2.S vaccine recipients, 5 placebo recipients and 8 SARS-CoV-2 convalescent individuals. Participants in the trial were split at random into five groups of five each, receiving low-dose or high-dose Ad26.COV2.S once or twice, or else placebo on both occasions. Investigators remained blinded to trial group allocation during experiments and outcome assessment.

The germline V gene encodes CDR1 MDHEN and CDR2 SYDVKM. Reading from cysteine to phenylalanine, the CDR3 counts 12 amino acids. Left in the record is the CDR3 DNA by itself, 36 bases read in frame from the first base. After removal of 4 bases from V and 5 bases from J, the junction retains 1 base not matched to a gene. Note on this clone: Its antigen is unknown. No per-base quality is available; no much larger clone lies one base away.

General findings and caveats noted by the study authors: It was noted by the authors that total T cell responses may have been underestimated by the TCR breadth and depth analyses. The study lacked the statistical power to compare responses across vaccine doses or regimens. Substantial breadth of spike-specific CD8+ and CD4+ T cell responses was reported after vaccination. Higher spike-specific TCR breadth was observed in Ad26.COV2.S recipients than in placebo recipients (P = 0.0014). Comparable non-spike TCR breadth was observed between vaccine and placebo recipients, consistent with only spike being contained in the vaccine.

The sample's treatment or condition, from its label and the paper: 19 received Ad26.COV2.S at low or high dose, single or two shots; roughly five received placebo; per-sample allocation not given. Repertoires of vaccine and placebo recipients were sequenced from samples taken on day 63 after the first injection. Between 29 July and 7 August 2020, Cohort 1b enrolled fewer than 30 adults aged 18-55 years at one site in Boston, USA. Ad26.COV2.S was a replication-incompetent adenovirus type 26 vector that expressed a prefusion-stabilized SARS-CoV-2 spike protein derived from the original Wuhan strain. The immunoSEQ Assay was used to sequence TCRbeta CDR3 regions. After extraction, genomic DNA underwent amplification by bias-controlled multiplex PCR, followed by high-throughput sequencing. On the study's bioinformatics: Collapsing and filtering of sequences were performed to quantify the absolute abundance of each unique TCRbeta CDR3 region. T cell fraction was estimated by normalizing TCRbeta template counts to usable DNA, which was measured by amplifying reference genes present in all nucleated cells. Repertoire TCRs were annotated as SARS-CoV-2-specific by exact matching of V gene, CDR3 amino acid sequence and J gene to a known reactive TCR set. The reference SARS-CoV-2 TCR set was derived from MIRA and filtered for enrichment in COVID-19-positive ImmuneCODE repertoires, a step that removed public or cross-reactive TCRs. Using the MIRA antigens, annotated TCRs were further analysed by specific ORF or by position within an ORF. Breadth was defined as the number of annotated unique rearrangements divided by the total number of unique productive rearrangements, and depth was defined as the summed frequency of the annotated unique rearrangements. Two-sided Wilcoxon rank-sum tests were used to compare TCR breadth between groups. In its TCRdb copy, this immuneACCESS table keeps in-frame sequences only and misses some clones. Where compared with another copy, unresolved V genes explain less than half of these, and the others have no known cause. Clone size and V and J calls were adopted from that table, with D and trimming inferred from the DNA. The sample table shows some 420,000 clones, and 88% are seen once. The ten biggest clones cover roughly 4% of the sample.

This receptor was identified in a person between 18 and 60 years old who received the Ad26.COV2.S COVID-19 vaccine or a placebo. The sample here was peripheral blood, taken in a trial of Ad26.COV2.S vaccine versus placebo. The chain is made from TRBV28 and TRBJ2-5; a stretch of 7 junction bases matches TRBD2. The CDR3 loop reads CASSSGRETQYF. The nucleotides are TGTGCCAGCAGTTCCGGGAGGGAGACCCAGTACTTC.